These T cell receptor beta chains were read from a single sample in a study of CD8 T cells in ankylosing spondylitis. One entry per CDR3 protein, called by TCRdb with MiXCR from the 5' RACE reads. This sample yields a few hundred thousand distinct CDR3 sequences, of which about 24% are seen a single time; more than 0.6% belongs to the top ten. Sequencing used blood, either unsorted or a sorted T cell fraction (not recorded which). The receptor source for this set is a male donor with ankylosing spondylitis or in good health (not recorded which). The conserved cysteine and the conserved F or W are not part of the CDR3 here. A D gene is named only where the DNA matches it firmly.

cdr3_length j_call d_call v_call cdr3_aa
11 TRBJ1-6 . TRBV20-1 SALGPLDSPLH
11 TRBJ1-2 . TRBV12-3/TRBV12-4 ASSFGAGSGYT
10 TRBJ2-2 TRBD1 TRBV29-1 SANRGTGELF
14 TRBJ2-1 TRBD2 TRBV20-1 SARQPTGLEDNEQF
11 TRBJ2-7 . TRBV18 ASSPDWAREQY
15 TRBJ1-6 . TRBV11-2 ASSLRAPSSYNSPLH
15 TRBJ2-1 . TRBV20-1 SARDTTAGGTHNEQF
12 TRBJ2-7 TRBD2 TRBV20-1 SAASSGGHYEQY
19 TRBJ2-2 TRBD2 TRBV5-1 ASSTKDPGLAGLTNTGELF
10 TRBJ1-2 . TRBV20-1 SARQSGWGYT
12 TRBJ2-3 . TRBV20-1 SAPPAEGTDTQY
12 TRBJ2-7 TRBD2 TRBV12-3/TRBV12-4 ASKLAGGTYEQY
12 TRBJ2-3 . TRBV20-1 SARVLSSTDTQY
12 TRBJ2-3 . TRBV7-8 ASSLSPGINTQY
12 TRBJ2-3 TRBD2 TRBV29-1 SVPWGLSRVTQY
13 TRBJ2-2 . TRBV27 ASSSGPGGTGELF
14 TRBJ2-1 TRBD2 TRBV12-3/TRBV12-4 ASSPLLAGPYNEQF
12 TRBJ2-7 . TRBV12-3/TRBV12-4 ASSSGTGLYEQY
12 TRBJ2-2 . TRBV5-1 ASSFDQYTGELF
10 TRBJ2-5 . TRBV5-1 ASSLEGETQY
10 TRBJ2-1 . TRBV29-1 SVGSGDNEQF
9 TRBJ2-3 . TRBV29-1 SVGGTDTQY